This T cell receptor beta chain was sequenced in a study of OX40 agonist ivuxolimab in advanced cancers. The overall study: While on treatment, patients had intravenous ivuxolimab at 0.01 to 10 mg/kg every 2 weeks. Mean age about 60 years, range about 20 to 79; roughly 82% male. General study results and limits: At 0.1 to 3.0 mg/kg, clonal expansion of CD4+ and CD8+ blood T cells had occurred by week 6. CD4+ T cells averaged fewer expanded clones than CD8+ T cells.

Generated by immunoSEQ multiplex PCR, the TCRdb table keeps only in-frame clones and is missing some. The table includes approximately 82,000 clones, around 83% detected once. There are 15 residues in the CDR3. V lost 4 bases to trimming and J lost 3 bases; unmatched junction nucleotides: 6. Germline V CDR1 and CDR2: SGHDT, YYEEEE. On this clone: Its antigen remains unidentified.

The TCR originated in an adult with an advanced solid tumor such as melanoma, head and neck, liver or kidney cancer. The chain joins TRBV5-6 to TRBJ2-1, with 8 bases matching TRBD2. The input for sequencing was CD4+ or CD8+ T cells sorted from blood, taken in a trial of the OX40 agonist ivuxolimab. This CDR3 reads CASSPGLARYNEQFF. The CDR3 region has the DNA TGTGCCAGCAGCCCCGGACTAGCTCGCTACAATGAGCAGTTCTTC.